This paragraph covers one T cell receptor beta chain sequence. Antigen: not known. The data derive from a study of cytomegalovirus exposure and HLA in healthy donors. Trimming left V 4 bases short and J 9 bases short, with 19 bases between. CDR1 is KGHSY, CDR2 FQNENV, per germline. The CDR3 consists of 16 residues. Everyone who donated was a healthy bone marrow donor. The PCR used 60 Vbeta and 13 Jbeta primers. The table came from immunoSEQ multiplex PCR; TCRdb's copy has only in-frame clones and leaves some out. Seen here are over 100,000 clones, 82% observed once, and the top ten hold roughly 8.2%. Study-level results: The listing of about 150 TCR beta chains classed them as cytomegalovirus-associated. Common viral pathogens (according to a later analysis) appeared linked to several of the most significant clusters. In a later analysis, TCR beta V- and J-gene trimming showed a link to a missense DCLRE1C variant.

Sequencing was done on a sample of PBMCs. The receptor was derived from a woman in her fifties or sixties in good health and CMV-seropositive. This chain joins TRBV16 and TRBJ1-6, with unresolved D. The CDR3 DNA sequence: TGTGCCAGCAGCCCCGACCTGGTGGAGGGAGGTTCACCCCTCCACTTT. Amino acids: CASSPDLVEGGSPLHF.